This record covers a single T cell receptor (beta chain). The junction differs from germline at one of its ends, possibly a read error. This entry belongs to a study of cytomegalovirus exposure and HLA in healthy donors. Amplification used 60 Vbeta primers and 13 Jbeta primers. Using immunoSEQ multiplex PCR, the repertoire was profiled, and TCRdb retains in-frame clones only, with some absent. The table shows some 210,000 clones, with around four fifths occurring only once. From germline, CDR1 is SSHAT and CDR2 FNYEAQ (reference sequence). The length of the CDR3 is 16 residues. Material: PBMCs. This TCR derives from a male donor in good health and CMV-seronegative. The gene calls are TRBV7-7 and TRBJ2-5, with a possible D match to TRBD1 (7 bases). Here the CDR3 DNA reads TGTGCTAGCAGCTTAGGTCGACAGGGACTTAGAGAGACCCAGTACTTC. It translates to CASSLGRQGLRETQYF.